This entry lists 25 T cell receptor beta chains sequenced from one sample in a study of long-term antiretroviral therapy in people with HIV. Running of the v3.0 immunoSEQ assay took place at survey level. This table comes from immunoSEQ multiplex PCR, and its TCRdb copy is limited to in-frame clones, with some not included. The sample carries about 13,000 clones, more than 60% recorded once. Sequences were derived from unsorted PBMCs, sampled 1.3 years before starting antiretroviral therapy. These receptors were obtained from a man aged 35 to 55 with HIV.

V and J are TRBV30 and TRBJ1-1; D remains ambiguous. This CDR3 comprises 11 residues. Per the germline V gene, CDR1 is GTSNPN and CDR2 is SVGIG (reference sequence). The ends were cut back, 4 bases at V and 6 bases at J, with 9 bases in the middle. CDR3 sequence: CAWTRRAEAFF. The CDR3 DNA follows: TGTGCCTGGACCAGGAGGGCTGAAGCTTTCTTT.

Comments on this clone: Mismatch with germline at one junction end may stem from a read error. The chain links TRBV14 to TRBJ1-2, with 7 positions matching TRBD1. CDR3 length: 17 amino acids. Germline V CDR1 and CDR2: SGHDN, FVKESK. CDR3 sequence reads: CASSQGAVGQAKYGYTF. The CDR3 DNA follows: TGTGCCAGCAGCCAAGGGGCCGTTGGACAGGCTAAGTATGGCTACACCTTC. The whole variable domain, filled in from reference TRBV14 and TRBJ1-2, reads EAGVTQFPSHSVIEKGQTVTLRCDPISGHDNLYWYRRVMGKEIKFLLHFVKESKQDESGMPNNRFLAERTGGTYSTLKVQPAELEDSGVYFCASSQGAVGQAKYGYTFGSGTRLTVV.

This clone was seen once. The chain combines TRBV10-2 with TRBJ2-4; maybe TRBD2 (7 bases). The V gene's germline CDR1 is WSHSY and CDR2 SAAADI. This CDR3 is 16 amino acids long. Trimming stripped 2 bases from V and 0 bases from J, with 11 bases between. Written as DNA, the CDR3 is TGCGCCAGCAGTGAGCCCGGGGGGCTAGCCAAAAACATTCAGTACTTC. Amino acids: CASSEPGGLAKNIQYF.

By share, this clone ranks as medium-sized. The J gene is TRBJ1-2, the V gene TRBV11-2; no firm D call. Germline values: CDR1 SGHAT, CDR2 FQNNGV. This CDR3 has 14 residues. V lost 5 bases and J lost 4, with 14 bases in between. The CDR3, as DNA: TGTGCCAGCAGCCCCCTAAGGCAAGTCTATGGCTACACCTTC. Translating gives CASSPLRQVYGYTF.

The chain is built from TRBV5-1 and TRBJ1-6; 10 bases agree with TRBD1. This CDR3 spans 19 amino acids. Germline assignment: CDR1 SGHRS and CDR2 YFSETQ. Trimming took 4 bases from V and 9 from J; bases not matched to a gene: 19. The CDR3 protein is CASSRLEIWRDRGSSPLHF. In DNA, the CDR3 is TGCGCCAGCAGCCGCTTGGAAATTTGGCGGGACAGGGGAAGTTCACCCCTCCACTTT. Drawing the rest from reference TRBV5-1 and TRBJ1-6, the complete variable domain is KAGVTQTPRYLIKTRGQQVTLSCSPISGHRSVSWYQQTPGQGLQFLFEYFSETQRNKGNFPGRFSGRQFSNSRSEMNVSTLELGDSALYLCASSRLEIWRDRGSSPLHFGNGTRLTVT.

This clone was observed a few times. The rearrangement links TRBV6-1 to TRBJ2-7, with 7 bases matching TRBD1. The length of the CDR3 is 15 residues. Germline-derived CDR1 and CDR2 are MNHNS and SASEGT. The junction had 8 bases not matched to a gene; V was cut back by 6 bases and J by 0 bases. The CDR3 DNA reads TGTGCCAGCAGGGATGGGACAGTGGGCTCCTACGAGCAGTACTTC. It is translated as CASRDGTVGSYEQYF.

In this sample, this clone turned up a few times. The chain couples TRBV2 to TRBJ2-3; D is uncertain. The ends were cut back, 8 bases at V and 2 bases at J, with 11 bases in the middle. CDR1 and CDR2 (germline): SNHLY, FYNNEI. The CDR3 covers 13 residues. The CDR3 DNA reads TGTGCCAGCGTCGGGCACCCCACAGATACGCAGTATTTT. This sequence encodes CASVGHPTDTQYF.

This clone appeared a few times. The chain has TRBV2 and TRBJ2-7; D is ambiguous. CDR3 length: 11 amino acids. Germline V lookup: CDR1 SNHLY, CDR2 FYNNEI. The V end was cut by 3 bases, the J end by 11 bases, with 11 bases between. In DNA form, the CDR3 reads TGTGCCAGCAGTGATTTAGGTGTCAAGTACTTC. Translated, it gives CASSDLGVKYF.

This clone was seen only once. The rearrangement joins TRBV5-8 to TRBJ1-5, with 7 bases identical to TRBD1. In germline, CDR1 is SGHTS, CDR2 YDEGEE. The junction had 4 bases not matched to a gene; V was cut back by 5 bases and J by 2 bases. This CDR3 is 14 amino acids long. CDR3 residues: CASSGGGRNQPQHF. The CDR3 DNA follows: TGTGCCAGCAGTGGAGGGGGCCGCAATCAGCCCCAGCATTTT.

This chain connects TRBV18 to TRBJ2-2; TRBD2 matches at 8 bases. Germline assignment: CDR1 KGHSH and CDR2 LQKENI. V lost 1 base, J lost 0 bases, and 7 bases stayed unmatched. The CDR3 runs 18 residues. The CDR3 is CASSPLLRTSPNTGELFF. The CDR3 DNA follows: TGTGCCAGCTCACCACTCCTCCGGACTAGCCCGAACACCGGGGAGCTGTTTTTT.

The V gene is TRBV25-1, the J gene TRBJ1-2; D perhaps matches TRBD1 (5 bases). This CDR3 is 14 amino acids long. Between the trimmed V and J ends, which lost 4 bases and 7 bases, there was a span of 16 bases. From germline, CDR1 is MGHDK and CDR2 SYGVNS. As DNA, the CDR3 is TGTGCCAGCAGTGCCGCGGGACGCCTCGGTGGCTACACCTTC. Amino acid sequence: CASSAAGRLGGYTF.

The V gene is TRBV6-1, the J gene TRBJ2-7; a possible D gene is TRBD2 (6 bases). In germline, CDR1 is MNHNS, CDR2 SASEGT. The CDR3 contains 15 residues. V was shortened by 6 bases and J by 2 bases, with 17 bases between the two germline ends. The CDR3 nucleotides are TGTGCCAGCAGGATCACGGGGACTTGGGCCTACGAGCAGTACTTC. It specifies CASRITGTWAYEQYF.

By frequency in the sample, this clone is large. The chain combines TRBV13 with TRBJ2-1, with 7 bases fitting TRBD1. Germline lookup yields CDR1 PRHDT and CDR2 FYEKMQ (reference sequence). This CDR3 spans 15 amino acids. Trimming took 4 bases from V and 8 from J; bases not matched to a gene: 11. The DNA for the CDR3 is TGTGCCAGCAGCTACGGACAGGCCTCGGGCTATGAGCAGTTCTTC. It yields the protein CASSYGQASGYEQFF.

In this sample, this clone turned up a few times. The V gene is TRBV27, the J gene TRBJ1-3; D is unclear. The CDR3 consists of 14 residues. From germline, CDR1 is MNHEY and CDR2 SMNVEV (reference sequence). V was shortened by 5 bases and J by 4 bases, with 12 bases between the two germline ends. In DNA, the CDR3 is TGTGCCAGCAGTACAACTGGAACAGGAAACACCATATATTTT. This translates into CASSTTGTGNTIYF.

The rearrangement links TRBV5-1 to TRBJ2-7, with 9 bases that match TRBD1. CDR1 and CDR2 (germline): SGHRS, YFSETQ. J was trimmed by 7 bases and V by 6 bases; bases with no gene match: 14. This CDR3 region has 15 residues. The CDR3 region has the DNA TGCGCCAGCACCCCGGCCGGACAGGGGTACAAGGAGCAGTACTTC. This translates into CASTPAGQGYKEQYF.

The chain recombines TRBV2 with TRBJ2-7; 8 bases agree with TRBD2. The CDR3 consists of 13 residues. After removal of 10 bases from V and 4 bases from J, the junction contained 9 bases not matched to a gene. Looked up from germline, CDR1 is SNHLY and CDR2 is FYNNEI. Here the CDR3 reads CATRLASSYEQYF. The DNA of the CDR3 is TGTGCCACCCGACTAGCGTCTTCGTACGAGCAGTACTTC.

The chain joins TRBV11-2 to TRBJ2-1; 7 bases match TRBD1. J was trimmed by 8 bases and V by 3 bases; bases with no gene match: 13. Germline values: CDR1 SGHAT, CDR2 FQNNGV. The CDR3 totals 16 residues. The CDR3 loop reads CASSFLEQGQGYEQFF. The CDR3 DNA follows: TGTGCCAGCAGCTTCCTCGAACAGGGGCAGGGTTATGAGCAGTTCTTC. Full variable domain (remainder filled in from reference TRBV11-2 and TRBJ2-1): EAGVAQSPRYKIIEKRQSVAFWCNPISGHATLYWYQQILGQGPKLLIQFQNNGVVDDSQLPKDRFSAERLKGVDSTLKIQPAKLEDSAVYLCASSFLEQGQGYEQFFGPGTRLTVL.

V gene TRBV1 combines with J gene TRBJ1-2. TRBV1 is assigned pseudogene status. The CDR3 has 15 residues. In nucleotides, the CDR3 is TGCACCAGCAGCCAAGAGCCGGACGTACTCTATGGCTACACCTTC. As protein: CTSSQEPDVLYGYTF.

CDR3 DNA sequence: TGTGCCAGCAGTGTGACGGACGAGCAGTACTTC. Its protein is CASSVTDEQYF. V gene TRBV2 combines with J gene TRBJ2-7; D remains ambiguous. V dropped 4 bases and J dropped 5 bases, with 6 bases sitting between them. The CDR3 length is 11 residues. The germline V gene has CDR1 SNHLY and CDR2 FYNNEI.

The CDR3 sequence: CASSSSGAPGELFF. Here the CDR3 DNA reads TGTGCCAGCAGCTCTAGTGGGGCTCCCGGGGAGCTGTTTTTT. The chain uses TRBV7-2 and TRBJ2-2; a weak D match, TRBD1 (5 bases). The CDR3 loop spans 14 amino acids. Germline CDR1 SGHTA, CDR2 FQGNSA. Trimming left V 4 bases short and J 6 bases short, with 12 bases between.

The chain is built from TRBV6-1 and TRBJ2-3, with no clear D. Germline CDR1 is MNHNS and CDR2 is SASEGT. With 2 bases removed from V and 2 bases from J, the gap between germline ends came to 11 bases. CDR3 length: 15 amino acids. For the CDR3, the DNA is TGTGCCAGCAGTGAAACCCCAGGTTACACAGATACGCAGTATTTT. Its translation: CASSETPGYTDTQYF.

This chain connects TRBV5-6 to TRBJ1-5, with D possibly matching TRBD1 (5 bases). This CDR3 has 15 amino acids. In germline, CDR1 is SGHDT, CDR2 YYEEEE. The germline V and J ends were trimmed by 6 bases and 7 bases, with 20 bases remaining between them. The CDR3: CASTRRRGADQPQHF. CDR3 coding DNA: TGTGCCAGCACCCGTAGGAGGGGCGCTGACCAGCCCCAGCATTTT. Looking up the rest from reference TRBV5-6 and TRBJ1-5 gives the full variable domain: DAGVTQSPTHLIKTRGQQVTLRCSPKSGHDTVSWYQQALGQGPQFIFQYYEEEERQRGNFPDRFSGHQFPNYSSELNVNALLLGDSALYLCASTRRRGADQPQHFGDGTRLSIL.

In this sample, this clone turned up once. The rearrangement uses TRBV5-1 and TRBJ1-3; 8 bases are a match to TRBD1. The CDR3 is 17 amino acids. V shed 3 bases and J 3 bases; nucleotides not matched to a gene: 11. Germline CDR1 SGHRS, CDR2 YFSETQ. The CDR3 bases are TGCGCCAGCAGCTCTAACACCGGGACAGGAGGTGGAAACACCATATATTTT. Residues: CASSSNTGTGGGNTIYF.

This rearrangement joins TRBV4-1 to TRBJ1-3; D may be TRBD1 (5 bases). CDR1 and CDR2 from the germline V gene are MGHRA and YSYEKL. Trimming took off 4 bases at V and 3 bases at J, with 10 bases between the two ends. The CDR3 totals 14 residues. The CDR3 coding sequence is TGCGCCAGCAGCCCAGACAGCTTTGGAAACACCATATATTTT. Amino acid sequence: CASSPDSFGNTIYF.

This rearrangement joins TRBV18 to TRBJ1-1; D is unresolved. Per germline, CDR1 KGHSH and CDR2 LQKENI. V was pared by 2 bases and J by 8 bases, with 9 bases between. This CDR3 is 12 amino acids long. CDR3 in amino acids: CASSPVTREAFF. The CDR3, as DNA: TGTGCCAGCTCACCAGTGACCCGGGAAGCTTTCTTT.